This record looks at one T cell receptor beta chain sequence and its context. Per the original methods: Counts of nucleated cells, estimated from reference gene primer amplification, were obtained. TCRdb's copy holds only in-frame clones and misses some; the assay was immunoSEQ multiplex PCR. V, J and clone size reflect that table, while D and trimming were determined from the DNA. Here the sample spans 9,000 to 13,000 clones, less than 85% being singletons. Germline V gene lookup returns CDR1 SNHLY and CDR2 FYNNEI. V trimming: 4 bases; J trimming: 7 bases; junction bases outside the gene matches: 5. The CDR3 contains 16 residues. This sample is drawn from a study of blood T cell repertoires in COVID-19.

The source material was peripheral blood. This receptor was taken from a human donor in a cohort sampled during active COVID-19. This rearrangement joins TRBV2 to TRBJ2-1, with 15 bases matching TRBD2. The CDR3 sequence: CASSAGTSGRKNEQFF. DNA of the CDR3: TGTGCCAGCAGTGCCGGGACTAGCGGGAGGAAGAATGAGCAGTTCTTC.